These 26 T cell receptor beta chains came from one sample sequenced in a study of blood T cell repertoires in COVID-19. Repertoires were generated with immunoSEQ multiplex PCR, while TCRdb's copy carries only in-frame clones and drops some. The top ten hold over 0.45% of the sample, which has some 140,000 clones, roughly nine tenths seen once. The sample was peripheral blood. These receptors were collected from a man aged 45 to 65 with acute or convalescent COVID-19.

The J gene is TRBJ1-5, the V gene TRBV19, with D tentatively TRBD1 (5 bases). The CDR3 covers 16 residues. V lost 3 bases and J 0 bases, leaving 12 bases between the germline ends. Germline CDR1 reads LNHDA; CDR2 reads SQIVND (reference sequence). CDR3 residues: CASSIYRPNSNQPQHF. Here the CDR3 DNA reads TGTGCCAGTAGTATCTACAGGCCGAATAGCAATCAGCCCCAGCATTTT. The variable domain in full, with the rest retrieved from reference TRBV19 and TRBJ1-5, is DGGITQSPKYLFRKEGQNVTLSCEQNLNHDAMYWYRQDPGQGLRLIYYSQIVNDFQKGDIAEGYSVSREKKESFPLTVTSAQKNPTAFYLCASSIYRPNSNQPQHFGDGTRLSIL.

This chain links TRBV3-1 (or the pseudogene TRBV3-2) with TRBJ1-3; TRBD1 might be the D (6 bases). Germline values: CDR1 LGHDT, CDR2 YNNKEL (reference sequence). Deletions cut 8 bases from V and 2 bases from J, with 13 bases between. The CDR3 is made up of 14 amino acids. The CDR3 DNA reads TGTGCCAGCTGCGAGACAGGAACTGGAAACACCATATATTTT. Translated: CASCETGTGNTIYF.

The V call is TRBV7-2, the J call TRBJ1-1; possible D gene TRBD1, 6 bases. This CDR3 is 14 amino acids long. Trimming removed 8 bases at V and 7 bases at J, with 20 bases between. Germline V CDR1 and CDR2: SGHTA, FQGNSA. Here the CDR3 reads CASFRGAGIVEAFF. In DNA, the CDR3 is TGTGCCAGCTTCAGGGGAGCTGGTATTGTTGAAGCTTTCTTT.

Written as DNA, the CDR3 is TGCAGCGTTGATGGCAGGGGGAACACTGAAGCTTTCTTT. It specifies CSVDGRGNTEAFF. The rearrangement joins TRBV29-1 to TRBJ1-1; D is possibly TRBD1 (6 bases). The V gene's germline CDR1 is SQVTM and CDR2 ANQGSEA. Trimming pared 3 bases from V and 1 base from J, leaving 9 bases between. The CDR3 loop spans 13 amino acids.

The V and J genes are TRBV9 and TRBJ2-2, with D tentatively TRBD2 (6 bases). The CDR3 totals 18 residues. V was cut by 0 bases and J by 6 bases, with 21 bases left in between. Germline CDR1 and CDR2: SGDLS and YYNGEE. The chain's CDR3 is CASSVESGARVFPGELFF. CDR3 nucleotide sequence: TGTGCCAGCAGCGTAGAATCGGGAGCGCGAGTCTTCCCCGGGGAGCTGTTTTTT.

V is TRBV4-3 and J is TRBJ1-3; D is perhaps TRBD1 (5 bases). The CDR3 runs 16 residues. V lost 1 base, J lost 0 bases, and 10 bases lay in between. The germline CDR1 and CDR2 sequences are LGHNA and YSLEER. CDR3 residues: CASSQGRQSSGNTIYF. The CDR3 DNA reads TGCGCCAGCAGCCAAGGACGACAGAGCTCTGGAAACACCATATATTTT.

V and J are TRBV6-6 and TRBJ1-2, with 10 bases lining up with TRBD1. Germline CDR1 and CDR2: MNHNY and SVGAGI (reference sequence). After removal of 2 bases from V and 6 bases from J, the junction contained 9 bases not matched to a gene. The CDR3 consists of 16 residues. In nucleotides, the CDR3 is TGTGCCAGCAGTTACAAGACAGGGGGCGATATTAATGGCTACACCTTC. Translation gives CASSYKTGGDINGYTF.

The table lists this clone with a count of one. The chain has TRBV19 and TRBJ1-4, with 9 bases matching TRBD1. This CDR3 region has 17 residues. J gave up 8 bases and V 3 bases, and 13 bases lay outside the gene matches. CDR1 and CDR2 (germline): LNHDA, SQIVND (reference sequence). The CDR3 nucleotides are TGTGCCAGTAGTATGGTCCTTCCGGGACAGGGTTGGGAAAAACTGTTTTTT. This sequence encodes CASSMVLPGQGWEKLFF. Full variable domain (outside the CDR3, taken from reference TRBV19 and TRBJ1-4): DGGITQSPKYLFRKEGQNVTLSCEQNLNHDAMYWYRQDPGQGLRLIYYSQIVNDFQKGDIAEGYSVSREKKESFPLTVTSAQKNPTAFYLCASSMVLPGQGWEKLFFGSGTQLSVL.

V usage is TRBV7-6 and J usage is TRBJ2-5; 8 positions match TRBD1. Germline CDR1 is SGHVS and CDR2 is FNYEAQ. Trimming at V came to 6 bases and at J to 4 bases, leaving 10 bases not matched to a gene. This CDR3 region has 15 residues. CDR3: CASSFGQGSRETQYF. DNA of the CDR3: TGTGCCAGCAGTTTCGGACAGGGAAGTCGAGAGACCCAGTACTTC.

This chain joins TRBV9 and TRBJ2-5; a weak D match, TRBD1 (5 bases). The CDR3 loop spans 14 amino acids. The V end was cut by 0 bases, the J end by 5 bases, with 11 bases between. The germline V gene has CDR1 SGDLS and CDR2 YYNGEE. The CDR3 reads CASSVEKGWETQYF. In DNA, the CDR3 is TGTGCCAGCAGCGTAGAGAAGGGGTGGGAGACCCAGTACTTC. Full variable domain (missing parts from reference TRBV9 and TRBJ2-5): DSGVTQTPKHLITATGQRVTLRCSPRSGDLSVYWYQQSLDQGLQFLIQYYNGEERAKGNILERFSAQQFPDLHSELNLSSLELGDSALYFCASSVEKGWETQYFGPGTRLLVL.

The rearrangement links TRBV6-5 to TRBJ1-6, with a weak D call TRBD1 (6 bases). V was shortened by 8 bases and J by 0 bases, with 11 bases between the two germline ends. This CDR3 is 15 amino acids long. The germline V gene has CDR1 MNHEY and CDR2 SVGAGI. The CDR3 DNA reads TGTGCCAGCCGTACAGGGAGCTCCTATAATTCACCCCTCCACTTT. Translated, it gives CASRTGSSYNSPLHF.

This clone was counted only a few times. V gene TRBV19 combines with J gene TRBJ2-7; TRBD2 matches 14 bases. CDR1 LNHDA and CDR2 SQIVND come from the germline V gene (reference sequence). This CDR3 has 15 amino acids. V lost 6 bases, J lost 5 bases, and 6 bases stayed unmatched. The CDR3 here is CASRAGTSGRHEQYF. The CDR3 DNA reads TGTGCCAGTAGGGCCGGGACTAGCGGGAGACACGAGCAGTACTTC.

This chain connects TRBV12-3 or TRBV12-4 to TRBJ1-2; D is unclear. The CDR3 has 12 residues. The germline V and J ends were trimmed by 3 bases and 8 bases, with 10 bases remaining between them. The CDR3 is CASSLRSMGYTF. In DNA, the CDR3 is TGTGCCAGCAGTTTGCGCTCGATGGGCTACACCTTC.

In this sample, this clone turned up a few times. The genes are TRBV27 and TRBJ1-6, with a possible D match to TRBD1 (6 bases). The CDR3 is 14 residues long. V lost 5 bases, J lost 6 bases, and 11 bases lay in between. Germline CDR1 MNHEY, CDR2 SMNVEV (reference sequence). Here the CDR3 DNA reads TGTGCCAGCAGTATAAACAGGGCTAATTCACCCCTCCACTTT. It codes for CASSINRANSPLHF.

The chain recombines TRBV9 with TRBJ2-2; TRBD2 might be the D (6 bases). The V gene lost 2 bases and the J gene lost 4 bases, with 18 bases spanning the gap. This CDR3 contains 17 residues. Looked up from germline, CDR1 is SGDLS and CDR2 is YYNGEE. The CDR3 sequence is CASSVGGSGVGTGELFF. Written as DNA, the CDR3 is TGTGCCAGCAGCGTCGGAGGATCGGGGGTCGGCACCGGGGAGCTGTTTTTT. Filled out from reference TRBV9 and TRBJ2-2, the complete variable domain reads DSGVTQTPKHLITATGQRVTLRCSPRSGDLSVYWYQQSLDQGLQFLIQYYNGEERAKGNILERFSAQQFPDLHSELNLSSLELGDSALYFCASSVGGSGVGTGELFFGEGSRLTVL.

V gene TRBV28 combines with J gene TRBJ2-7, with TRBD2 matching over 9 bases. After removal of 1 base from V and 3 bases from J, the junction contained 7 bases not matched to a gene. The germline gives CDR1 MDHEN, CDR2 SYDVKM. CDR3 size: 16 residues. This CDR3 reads CASSLSRTSASYEQYF. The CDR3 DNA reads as TGTGCCAGCAGTTTATCTCGGACTAGCGCAAGCTACGAGCAGTACTTC.

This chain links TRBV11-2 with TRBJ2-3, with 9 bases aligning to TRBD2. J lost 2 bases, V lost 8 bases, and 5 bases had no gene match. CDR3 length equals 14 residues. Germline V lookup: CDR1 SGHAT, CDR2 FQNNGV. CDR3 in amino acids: CASWAGGPTDTQYF. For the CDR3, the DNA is TGTGCCAGCTGGGCGGGAGGGCCCACAGATACGCAGTATTTT.

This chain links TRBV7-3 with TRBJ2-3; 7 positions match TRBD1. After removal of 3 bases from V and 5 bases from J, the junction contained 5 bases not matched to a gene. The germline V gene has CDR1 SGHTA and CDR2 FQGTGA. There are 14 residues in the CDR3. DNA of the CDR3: TGTGCCAGCAGCTTGTCGACAGGGCAAGATACGCAGTATTTT. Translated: CASSLSTGQDTQYF.

The CDR3 is CASSQTPGGGAVDTQYF. DNA for the CDR3: TGTGCCAGCAGCCAAACCCCTGGCGGGGGGGCTGTAGATACGCAGTATTTT. The genes are TRBV4-2 and TRBJ2-3; 9 bases are shared with TRBD2. Germline V lookup: CDR1 LGHNA, CDR2 YNFKEQ. The CDR3 totals 17 residues. J was trimmed by 5 bases and V by 2 bases; bases with no gene match: 11.

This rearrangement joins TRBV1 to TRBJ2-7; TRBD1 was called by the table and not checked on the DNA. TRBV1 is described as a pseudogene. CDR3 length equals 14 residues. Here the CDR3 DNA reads TGCACCAGCAGCCAGCCGGGACAGGGTCGCGAGCAGTACTTC. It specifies CTSSQPGQGREQYF.

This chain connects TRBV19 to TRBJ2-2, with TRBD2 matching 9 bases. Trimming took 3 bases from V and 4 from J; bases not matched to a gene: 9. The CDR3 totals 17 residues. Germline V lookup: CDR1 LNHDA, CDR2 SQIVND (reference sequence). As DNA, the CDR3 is TGTGCCAGTAGTATTTTTGGCGGGGGGGCCTTCACCGGGGAGCTGTTTTTT. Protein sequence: CASSIFGGGAFTGELFF.

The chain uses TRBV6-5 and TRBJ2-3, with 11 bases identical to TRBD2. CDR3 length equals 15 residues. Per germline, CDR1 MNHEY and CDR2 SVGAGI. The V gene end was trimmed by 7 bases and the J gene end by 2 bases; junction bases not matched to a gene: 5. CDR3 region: CASKSSGGYTDTQYF. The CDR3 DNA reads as TGTGCCAGCAAGTCTAGCGGGGGGTACACAGATACGCAGTATTTT.

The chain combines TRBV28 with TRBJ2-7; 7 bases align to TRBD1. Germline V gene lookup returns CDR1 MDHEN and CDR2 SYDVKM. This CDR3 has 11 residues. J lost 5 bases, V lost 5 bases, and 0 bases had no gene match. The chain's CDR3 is CASSRGHEQYV. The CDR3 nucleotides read TGTGCCAGCAGTAGGGGGCACGAGCAGTACGTC.

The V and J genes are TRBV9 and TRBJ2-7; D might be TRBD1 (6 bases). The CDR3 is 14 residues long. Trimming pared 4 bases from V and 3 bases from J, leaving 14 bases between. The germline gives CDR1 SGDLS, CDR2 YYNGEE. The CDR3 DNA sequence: TGTGCCAGCAGCACCCAAGACAGGAGCTACGAGCAGTACTTC. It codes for CASSTQDRSYEQYF.

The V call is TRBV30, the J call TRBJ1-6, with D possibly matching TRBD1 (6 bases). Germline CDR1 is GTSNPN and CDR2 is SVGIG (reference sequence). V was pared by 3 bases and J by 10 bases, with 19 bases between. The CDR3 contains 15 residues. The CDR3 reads CAWSVARGARSPLHF. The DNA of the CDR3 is TGTGCCTGGAGCGTCGCACGGGGGGCACGGTCACCCCTCCACTTT.

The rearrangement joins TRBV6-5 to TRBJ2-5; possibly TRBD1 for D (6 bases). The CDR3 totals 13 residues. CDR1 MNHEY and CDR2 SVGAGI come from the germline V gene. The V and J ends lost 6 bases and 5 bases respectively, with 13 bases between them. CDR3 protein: CASRMAGVETQYF. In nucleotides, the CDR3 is TGTGCCAGCAGGATGGCAGGGGTGGAGACCCAGTACTTC.